A selection of T cell receptor beta chains follows, all from one sample in a study of cytomegalovirus exposure and HLA in healthy donors. Repertoires were generated with immunoSEQ multiplex PCR, while TCRdb's copy carries only in-frame clones and drops some. The data show some 110,000 clones, about an eighth seen once. The sequenced sample consisted of PBMCs. These receptors were taken from a man aged 35 to 55 in good health and CMV-seropositive. Each CDR3 is given without its conserved first and last residue.

>TRBJ2-6|TRBV6-1
ASSLHLSGANVLT
>TRBJ2-4|TRBV5-4
ASSLLTGGGKNIQY
>TRBJ2-3|TRBV11-2
ASSQTVIGGTQY
>TRBJ2-7|TRBV11-2
ASSLDRRLALEQY
>TRBJ2-2|TRBV7-9
ASSPGTGDTGELF
>TRBJ2-2|TRBV7-2
ASSLPRRDGTGELF
>TRBJ1-1|TRBV6-5
ASSYSRTGFNSEAF
>TRBJ1-5|TRBV28
ASSLGDRYNQPRH
>TRBJ1-2|TRBV5-4
ASRRTGRYGYT
>TRBJ1-5|TRBV6-5
GPHPGDQPQH
>TRBJ2-3|TRBV5-1
ASSSRGPDPDTQY
>TRBJ2-3|TRBV30
AWGIAGVADTQY
>TRBJ1-1|TRBV6-1
ASLPQSLAEAF
>TRBJ2-5|TRBV4-1
ASSLTSGRWETPY
>TRBJ2-7|TRBV4-3
ASSQDLGAGDYEQY
>TRBJ1-3|TRBV29-1
SVTTGQAGNTIY
>TRBJ2-2|TRBV11-3
ASSLGSRNTGELF
>TRBJ2-7|TRBV15
ATSRDRGRYEQY
>TRBJ1-2|TRBV27
ASSERTGSVNYGYT
>TRBJ2-7|TRBV28
ASRPGQGLYEQY
>TRBJ2-3|TRBV5-4
ASSPGTGETDTQY
>TRBJ1-2|TRBV7-9
ASSFQGGTSGYT
>TRBJ2-5|TRBV5-4
ASSLGGRDRGKTQY
>TRBJ2-7|TRBV7-2
ASSSTSGVSYEQY